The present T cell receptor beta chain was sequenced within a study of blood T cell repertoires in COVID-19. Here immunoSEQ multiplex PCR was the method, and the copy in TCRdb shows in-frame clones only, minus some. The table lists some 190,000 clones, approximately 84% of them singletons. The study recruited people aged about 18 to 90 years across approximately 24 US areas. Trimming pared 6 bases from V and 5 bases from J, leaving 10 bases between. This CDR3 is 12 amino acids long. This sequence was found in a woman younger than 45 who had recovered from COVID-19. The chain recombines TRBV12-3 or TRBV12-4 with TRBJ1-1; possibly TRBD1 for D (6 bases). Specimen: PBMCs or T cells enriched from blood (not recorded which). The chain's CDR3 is CASRTDSTEAFF. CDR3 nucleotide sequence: TGTGCCAGCAGGACGGACAGTACTGAAGCTTTCTTT.